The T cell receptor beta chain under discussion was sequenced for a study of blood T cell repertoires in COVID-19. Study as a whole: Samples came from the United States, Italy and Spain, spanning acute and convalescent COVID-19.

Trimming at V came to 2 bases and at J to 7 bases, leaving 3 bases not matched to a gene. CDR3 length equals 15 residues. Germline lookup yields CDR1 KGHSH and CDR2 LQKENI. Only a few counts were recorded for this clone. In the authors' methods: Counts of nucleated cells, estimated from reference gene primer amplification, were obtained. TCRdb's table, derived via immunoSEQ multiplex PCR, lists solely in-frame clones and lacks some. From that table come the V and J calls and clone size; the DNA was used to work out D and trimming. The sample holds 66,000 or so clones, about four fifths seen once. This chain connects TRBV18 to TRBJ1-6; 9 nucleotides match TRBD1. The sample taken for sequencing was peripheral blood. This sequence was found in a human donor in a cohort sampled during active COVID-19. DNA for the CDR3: TGTGCCAGCTCACCATTAGGACAGGGGAATTCACCCCTCCACTTT. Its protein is CASSPLGQGNSPLHF.